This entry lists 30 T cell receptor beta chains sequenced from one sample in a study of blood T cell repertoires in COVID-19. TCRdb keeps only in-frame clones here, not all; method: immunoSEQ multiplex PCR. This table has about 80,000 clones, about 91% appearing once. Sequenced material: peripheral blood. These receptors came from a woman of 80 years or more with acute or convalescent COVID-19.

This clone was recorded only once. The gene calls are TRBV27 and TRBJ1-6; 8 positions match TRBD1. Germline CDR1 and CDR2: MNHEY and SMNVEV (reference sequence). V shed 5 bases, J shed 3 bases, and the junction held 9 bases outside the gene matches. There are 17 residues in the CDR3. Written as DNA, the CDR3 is TGTGCCAGCAGTCCCAACCGGGACAGGTTCTATAATTCACCCCTCCACTTT. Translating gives CASSPNRDRFYNSPLHF.

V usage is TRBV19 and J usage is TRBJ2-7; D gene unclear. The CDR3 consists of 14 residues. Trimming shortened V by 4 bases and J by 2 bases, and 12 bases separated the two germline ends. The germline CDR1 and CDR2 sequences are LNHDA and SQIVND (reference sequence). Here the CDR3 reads CASSSYTPPYEQYF. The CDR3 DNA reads TGTGCCAGTAGTAGCTATACCCCCCCCTACGAGCAGTACTTC.

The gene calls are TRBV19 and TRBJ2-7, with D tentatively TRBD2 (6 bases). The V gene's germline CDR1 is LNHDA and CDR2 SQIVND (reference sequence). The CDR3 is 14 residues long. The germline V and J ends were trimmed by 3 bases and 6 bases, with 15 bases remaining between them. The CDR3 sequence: CASSIQEGAGEQYF. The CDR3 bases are TGTGCCAGTAGTATTCAGGAGGGAGCGGGCGAGCAGTACTTC.

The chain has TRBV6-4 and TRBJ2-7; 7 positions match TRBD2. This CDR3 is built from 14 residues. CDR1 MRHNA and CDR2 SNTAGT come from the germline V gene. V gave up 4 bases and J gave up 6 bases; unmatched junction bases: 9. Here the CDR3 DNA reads TGTGCCAGCAGTGCGCCAGGACTAGGGTTCGAGCAGTACTTC. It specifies CASSAPGLGFEQYF.

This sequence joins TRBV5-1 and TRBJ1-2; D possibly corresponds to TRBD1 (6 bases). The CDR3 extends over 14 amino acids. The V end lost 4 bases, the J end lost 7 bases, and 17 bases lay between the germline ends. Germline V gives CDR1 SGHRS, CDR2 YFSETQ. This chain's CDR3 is CASSPEGGWSGYTF. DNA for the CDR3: TGCGCCAGCAGCCCGGAGGGGGGGTGGAGTGGCTACACCTTC.

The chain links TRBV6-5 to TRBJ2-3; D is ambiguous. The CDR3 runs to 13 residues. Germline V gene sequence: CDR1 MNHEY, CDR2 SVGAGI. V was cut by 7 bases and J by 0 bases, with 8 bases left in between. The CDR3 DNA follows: TGTGCCAGCATTCACAGTAGCACAGATACGCAGTATTTT. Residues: CASIHSSTDTQYF.

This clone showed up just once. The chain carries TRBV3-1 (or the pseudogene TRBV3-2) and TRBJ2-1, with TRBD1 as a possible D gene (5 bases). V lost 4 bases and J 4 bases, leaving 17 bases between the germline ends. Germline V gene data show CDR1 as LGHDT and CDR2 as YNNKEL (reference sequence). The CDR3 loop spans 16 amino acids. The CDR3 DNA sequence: TGTGCCAGCAGCCGAGGTTTAGGACAAGGATACAATGAGCAGTTCTTC. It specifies CASSRGLGQGYNEQFF.

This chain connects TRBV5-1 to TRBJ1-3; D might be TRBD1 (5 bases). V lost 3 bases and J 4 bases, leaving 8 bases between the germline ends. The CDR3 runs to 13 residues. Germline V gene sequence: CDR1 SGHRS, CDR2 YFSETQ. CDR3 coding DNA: TGCGCCAGCAGCTATACAGGAGGAAACACCATATATTTT. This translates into CASSYTGGNTIYF.

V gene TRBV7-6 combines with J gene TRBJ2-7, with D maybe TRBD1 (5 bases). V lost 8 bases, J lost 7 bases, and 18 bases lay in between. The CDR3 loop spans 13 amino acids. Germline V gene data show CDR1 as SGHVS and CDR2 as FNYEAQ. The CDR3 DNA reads TGTGCCAGCTCCCCCAGGGCGCTGGGTGAGCAGTACTTC. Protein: CASSPRALGEQYF.

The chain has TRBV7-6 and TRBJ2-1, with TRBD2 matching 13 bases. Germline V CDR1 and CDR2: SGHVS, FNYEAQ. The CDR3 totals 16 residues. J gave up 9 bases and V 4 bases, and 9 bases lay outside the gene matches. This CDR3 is CASSSSTSGGNGEQFF. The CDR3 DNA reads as TGTGCCAGCAGCTCTTCGACTAGCGGGGGGAACGGTGAGCAGTTCTTC.

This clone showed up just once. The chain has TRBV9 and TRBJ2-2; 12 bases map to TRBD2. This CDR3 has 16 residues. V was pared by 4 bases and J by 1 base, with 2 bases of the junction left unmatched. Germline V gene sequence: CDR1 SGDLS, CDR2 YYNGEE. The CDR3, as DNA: TGTGCCAGCAGCTCGGGACTAGCGGGGAACACCGGGGAGCTGTTTTTT. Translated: CASSSGLAGNTGELFF.

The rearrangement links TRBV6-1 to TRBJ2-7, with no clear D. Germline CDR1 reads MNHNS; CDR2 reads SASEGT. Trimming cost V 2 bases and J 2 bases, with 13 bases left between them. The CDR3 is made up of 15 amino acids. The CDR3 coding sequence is TGTGCCAGCAGTGAACAAGGCGGCCAGCCCTACGAGCAGTACTTC. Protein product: CASSEQGGQPYEQYF.

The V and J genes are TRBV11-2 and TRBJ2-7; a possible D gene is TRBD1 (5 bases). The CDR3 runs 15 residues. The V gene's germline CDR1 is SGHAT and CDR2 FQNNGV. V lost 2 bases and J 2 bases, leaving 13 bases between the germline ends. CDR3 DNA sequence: TGTGCCAGCAGCTTAAACTTCGACAGAGCCTACGAGCAGTACTTC. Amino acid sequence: CASSLNFDRAYEQYF.

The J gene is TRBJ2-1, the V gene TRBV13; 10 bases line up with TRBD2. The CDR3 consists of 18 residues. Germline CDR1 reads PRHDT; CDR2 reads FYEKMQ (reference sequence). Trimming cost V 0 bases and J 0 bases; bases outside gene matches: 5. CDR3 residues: CASSLGLAGASSYNEQFF. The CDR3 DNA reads TGTGCCAGCAGCTTAGGGCTAGCGGGGGCTAGCTCCTACAATGAGCAGTTCTTC. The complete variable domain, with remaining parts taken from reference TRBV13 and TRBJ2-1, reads AAGVIQSPRHLIKEKRETATLKCYPIPRHDTVYWYQQGPGQDPQFLISFYEKMQSDKGSIPDRFSAQQFSDYHSELNMSSLELGDSALYFCASSLGLAGASSYNEQFFGPGTRLTVL.

DNA of the CDR3: TGCGCCAGCAGACTTGCTCCGGACACTGAAGCTTTCTTT. Protein sequence: CASRLAPDTEAFF. The V gene is TRBV5-1, the J gene TRBJ1-1; the D is unclear. CDR3 length: 13 residues. V shed 5 bases and J shed 3 bases, with 11 bases lying between them. Germline V gene data show CDR1 as SGHRS and CDR2 as YFSETQ.

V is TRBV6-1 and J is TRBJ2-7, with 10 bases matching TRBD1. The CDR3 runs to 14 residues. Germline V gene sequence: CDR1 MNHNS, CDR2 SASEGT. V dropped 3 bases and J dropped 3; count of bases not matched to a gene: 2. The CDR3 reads CASSDRDRGYEQYF. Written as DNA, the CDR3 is TGTGCCAGCAGTGACCGGGACAGGGGCTACGAGCAGTACTTC.

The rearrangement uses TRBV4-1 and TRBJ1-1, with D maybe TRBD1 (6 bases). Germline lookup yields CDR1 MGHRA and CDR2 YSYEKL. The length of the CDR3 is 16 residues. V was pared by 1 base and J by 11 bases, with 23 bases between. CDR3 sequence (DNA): TGCGCCAGCAGCCAAGCCTTCTTTACAGGGAACCCCTGGGCTTTCTTT. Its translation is CASSQAFFTGNPWAFF.

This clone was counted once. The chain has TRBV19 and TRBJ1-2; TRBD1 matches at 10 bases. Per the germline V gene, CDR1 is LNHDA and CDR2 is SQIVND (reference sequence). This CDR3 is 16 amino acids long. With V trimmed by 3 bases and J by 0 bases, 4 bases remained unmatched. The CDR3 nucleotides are TGTGCCAGTAGTATGACAGGGGGCGCCCCTAACTATGGCTACACCTTC. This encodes CASSMTGGAPNYGYTF. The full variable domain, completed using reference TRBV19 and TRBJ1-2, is DGGITQSPKYLFRKEGQNVTLSCEQNLNHDAMYWYRQDPGQGLRLIYYSQIVNDFQKGDIAEGYSVSREKKESFPLTVTSAQKNPTAFYLCASSMTGGAPNYGYTFGSGTRLTVV.

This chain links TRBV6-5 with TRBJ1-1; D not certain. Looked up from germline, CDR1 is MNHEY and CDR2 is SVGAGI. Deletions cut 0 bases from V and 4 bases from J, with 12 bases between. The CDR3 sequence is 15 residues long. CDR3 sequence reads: CASSYSRQRGTEAFF. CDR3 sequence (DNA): TGTGCCAGCAGTTACTCCCGGCAGCGGGGCACTGAAGCTTTCTTT.

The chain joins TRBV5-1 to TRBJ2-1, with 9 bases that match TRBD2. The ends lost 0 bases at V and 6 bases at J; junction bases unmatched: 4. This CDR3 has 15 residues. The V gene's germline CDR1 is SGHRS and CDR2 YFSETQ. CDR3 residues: CASSLGASGTNEQFF. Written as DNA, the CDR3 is TGCGCCAGCAGCTTGGGGGCTAGCGGGACCAATGAGCAGTTCTTC. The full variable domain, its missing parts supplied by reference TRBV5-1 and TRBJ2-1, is KAGVTQTPRYLIKTRGQQVTLSCSPISGHRSVSWYQQTPGQGLQFLFEYFSETQRNKGNFPGRFSGRQFSNSRSEMNVSTLELGDSALYLCASSLGASGTNEQFFGPGTRLTVL.

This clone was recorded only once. The CDR3 DNA reads TGTGCCAGCAGTGGAGGGTGGGGGACCCAGTACTTC. Amino acids: CASSGGWGTQYF. The chain combines TRBV25-1 with TRBJ2-5; D is perhaps TRBD2 (5 bases). V was shortened by 4 bases and J by 7 bases, with 10 bases between the two germline ends. Germline CDR1 reads MGHDK; CDR2 reads SYGVNS. The CDR3 spans 12 residues.

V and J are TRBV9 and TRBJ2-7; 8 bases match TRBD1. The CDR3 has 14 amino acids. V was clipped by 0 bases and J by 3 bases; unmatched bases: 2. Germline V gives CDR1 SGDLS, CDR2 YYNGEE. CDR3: CASSVDTGGYEQYF. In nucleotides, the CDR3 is TGTGCCAGCAGCGTAGATACAGGGGGCTACGAGCAGTACTTC.

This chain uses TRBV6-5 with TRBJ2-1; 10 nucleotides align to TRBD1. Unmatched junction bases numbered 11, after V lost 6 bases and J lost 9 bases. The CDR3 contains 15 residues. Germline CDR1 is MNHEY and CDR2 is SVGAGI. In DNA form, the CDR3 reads TGTGCCAGCAGCCAGCGGACAGGGGGAGGAGGTGAGCAGTTCTTC. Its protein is CASSQRTGGGGEQFF.

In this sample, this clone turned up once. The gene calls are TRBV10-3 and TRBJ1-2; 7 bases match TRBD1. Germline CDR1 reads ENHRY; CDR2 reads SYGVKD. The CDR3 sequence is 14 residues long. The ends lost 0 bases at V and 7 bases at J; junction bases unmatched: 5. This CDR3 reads CAISESRGQGGYTF. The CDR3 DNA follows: TGTGCCATCAGTGAGTCGAGGGGGCAAGGTGGCTACACCTTC.

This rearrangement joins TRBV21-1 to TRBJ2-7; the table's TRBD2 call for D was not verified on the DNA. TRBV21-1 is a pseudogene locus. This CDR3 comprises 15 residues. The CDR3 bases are TGTGCCAGCAGCACTACCCGGGACTGTCTCTACGAGCAGTACTTC. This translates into CASSTTRDCLYEQYF.

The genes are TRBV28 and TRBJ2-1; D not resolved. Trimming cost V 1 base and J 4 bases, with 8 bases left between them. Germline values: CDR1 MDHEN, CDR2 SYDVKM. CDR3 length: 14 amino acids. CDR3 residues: CASSLFSSYNEQFF. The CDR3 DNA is TGTGCCAGCAGTTTATTTTCTAGTTACAATGAGCAGTTCTTC.

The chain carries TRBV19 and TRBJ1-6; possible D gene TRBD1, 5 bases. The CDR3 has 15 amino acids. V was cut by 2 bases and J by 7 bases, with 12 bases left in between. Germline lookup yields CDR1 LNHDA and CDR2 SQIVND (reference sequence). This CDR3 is CASSIRGGLNSPLHF. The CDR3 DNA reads TGTGCCAGTAGTATACGGGGGGGACTAAATTCACCCCTCCACTTT.

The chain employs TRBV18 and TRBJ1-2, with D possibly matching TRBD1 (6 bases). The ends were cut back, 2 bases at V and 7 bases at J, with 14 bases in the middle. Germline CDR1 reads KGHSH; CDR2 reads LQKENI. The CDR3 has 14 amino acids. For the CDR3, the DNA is TGTGCCAGCTCACCAGTTCAGGGGCCGGTTGGCTACACCTTC. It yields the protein CASSPVQGPVGYTF.

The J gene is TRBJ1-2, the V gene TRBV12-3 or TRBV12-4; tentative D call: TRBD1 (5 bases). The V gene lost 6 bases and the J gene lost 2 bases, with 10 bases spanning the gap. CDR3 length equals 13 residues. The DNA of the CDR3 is TGTGCCAGCAGACGTGACAGAAACTATGGCTACACCTTC. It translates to CASRRDRNYGYTF.

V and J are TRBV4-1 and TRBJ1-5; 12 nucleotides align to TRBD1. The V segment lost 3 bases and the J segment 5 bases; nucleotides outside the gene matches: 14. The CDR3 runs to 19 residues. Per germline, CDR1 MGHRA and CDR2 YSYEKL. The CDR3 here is CASSHVAGTGGAGDQPQHF. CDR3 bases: TGCGCCAGCAGCCACGTTGCTGGGACAGGGGGCGCCGGCGATCAGCCCCAGCATTTT.